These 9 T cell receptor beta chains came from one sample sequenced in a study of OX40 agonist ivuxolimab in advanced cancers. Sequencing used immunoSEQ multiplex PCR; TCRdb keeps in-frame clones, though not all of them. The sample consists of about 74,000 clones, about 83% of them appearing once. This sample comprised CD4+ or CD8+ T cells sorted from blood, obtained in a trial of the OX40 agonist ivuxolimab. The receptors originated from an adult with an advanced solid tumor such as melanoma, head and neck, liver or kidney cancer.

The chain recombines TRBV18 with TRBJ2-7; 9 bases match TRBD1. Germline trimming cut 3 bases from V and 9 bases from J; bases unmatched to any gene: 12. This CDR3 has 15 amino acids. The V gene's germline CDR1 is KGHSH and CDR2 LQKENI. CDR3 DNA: TGTGCCAGCTCACCGTCTTCCCCGGGACAGGGCGTGCAGTACTTC. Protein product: CASSPSSPGQGVQYF.

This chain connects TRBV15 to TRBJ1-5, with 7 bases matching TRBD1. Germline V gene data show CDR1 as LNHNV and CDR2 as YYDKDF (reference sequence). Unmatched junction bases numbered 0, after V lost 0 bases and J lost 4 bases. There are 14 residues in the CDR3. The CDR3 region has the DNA TGTGCCACCAGCAGAGAACAGGGGAATCAGCCCCAGCATTTT. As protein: CATSREQGNQPQHF.

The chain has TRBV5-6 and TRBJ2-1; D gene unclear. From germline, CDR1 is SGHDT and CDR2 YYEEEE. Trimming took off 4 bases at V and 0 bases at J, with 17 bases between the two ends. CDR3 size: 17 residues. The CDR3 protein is CASSPAGSAYSYNEQFF. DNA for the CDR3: TGTGCCAGCAGCCCGGCCGGGTCCGCTTACTCCTACAATGAGCAGTTCTTC.

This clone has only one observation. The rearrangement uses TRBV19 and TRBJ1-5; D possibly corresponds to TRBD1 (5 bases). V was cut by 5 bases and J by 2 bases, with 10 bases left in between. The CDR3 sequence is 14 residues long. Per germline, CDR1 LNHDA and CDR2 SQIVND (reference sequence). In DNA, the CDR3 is TGTGCCAGTAGTCCGAGAGGGGGCAATCAGCCCCAGCATTTT. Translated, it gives CASSPRGGNQPQHF.

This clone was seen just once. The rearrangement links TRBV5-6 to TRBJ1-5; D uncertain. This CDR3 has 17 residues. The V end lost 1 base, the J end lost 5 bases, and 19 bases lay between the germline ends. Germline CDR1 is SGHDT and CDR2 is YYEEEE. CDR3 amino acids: CASSLYYLGLADQPQHF. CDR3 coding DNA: TGTGCCAGCAGCTTGTACTATTTGGGATTAGCAGATCAGCCCCAGCATTTT.

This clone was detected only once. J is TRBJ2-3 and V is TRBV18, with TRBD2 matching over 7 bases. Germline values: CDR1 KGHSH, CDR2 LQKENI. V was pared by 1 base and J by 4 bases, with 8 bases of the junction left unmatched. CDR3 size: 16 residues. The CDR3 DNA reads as TGTGCCAGCTCACCACGGAGCGGGACCAACCCAGATACGCAGTATTTT. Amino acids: CASSPRSGTNPDTQYF.

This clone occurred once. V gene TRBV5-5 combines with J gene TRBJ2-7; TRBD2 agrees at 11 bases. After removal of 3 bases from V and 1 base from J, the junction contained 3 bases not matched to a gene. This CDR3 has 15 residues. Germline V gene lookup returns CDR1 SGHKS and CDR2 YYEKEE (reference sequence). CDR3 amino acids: CASSWTSGLSYEQYF. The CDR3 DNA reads TGTGCCAGCAGCTGGACTAGCGGGCTATCCTACGAGCAGTACTTC.

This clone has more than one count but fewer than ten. The CDR3 region has the DNA TGTGCCAGCAGCTCTACGGTGAACACTGAAGCTTTCTTT. Residues: CASSSTVNTEAFF. V is TRBV6-6 and J is TRBJ1-1; D unresolved. V gave up 6 bases and J gave up 0 bases, with 8 bases separating them. CDR1 MNHNY and CDR2 SVGAGI come from the germline V gene (reference sequence). This CDR3 has 13 amino acids.

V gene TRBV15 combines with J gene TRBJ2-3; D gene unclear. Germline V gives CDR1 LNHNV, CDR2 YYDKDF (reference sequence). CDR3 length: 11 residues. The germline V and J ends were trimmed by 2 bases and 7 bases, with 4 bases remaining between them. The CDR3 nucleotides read TGTGCCACCAGCAGAAGGAATACGCAGTATTTT. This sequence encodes CATSRRNTQYF.